This record concerns one TCR beta chain sequence. Fulfillment of recently defined diagnostic criteria for definite or probable disease was shown by the patients with Susac syndrome. Between the trimmed V and J ends, which lost 6 bases and 1 base, there was a span of 20 bases. CDR1 SNHLY and CDR2 FYNNEI come from the germline V gene. There are 17 residues in the CDR3. The data are from a study of CD8 T cells in Susac syndrome. An amount of RNA that ranged from about 0.45 to 1 ug was reverse transcribed with random hexamers. A multiplex approach, immunoSEQ multiplex PCR, amplified TCR beta CDR3 across 54 Vbeta and 13 Jbeta. TCRdb reanalysed the immunoSEQ multiplex PCR reads using MiXCR and keeps one entry per CDR3 protein. This sample has roughly 200,000 distinct CDR3 sequences, with around 94% found just once.

This TCR derives from a human donor with Susac syndrome. This chain links TRBV2 with TRBJ2-3, with a tentative D call TRBD2 (6 bases). Source material: CD4+ T cells from PBMCs. The CDR3: CASSFRELPSGTDTQYF. CDR3 in DNA: TGTGCCAGCAGCTTCCGGGAGTTACCCTCCGGCACAGATACGCAGTATTTT. Combining the CDR3 with reference TRBV2 and TRBJ2-3 gives the whole variable domain EPEVTQTPSHQVTQMGQEVILRCVPISNHLYFYWYRQILGQKVEFLVSFYNNEISEKSEIFDDQFSVERPDGSNFTLKIRSTKLEDSAMYFCASSFRELPSGTDTQYFGPGTRLTVL.